Below, 6 T cell receptor beta chains from the same sample are listed, as sequenced in a study of T-cell memory formation after mild COVID-19. MiXCR was run by TCRdb on the 5' RACE reads, yielding one entry per CDR3 protein. This sample has 350,000 to 450,000 distinct CDR3 sequences; approximately 29% occur once, and the top ten carry about 13%. The source material was PBMCs or a T cell subset sorted from them (not recorded which). These receptors originate from an adult woman who had mild COVID-19 (a few samples of this study predate the infection). Cell type and time point are not known.

V usage is TRBV7-2 and J usage is TRBJ1-2, with D hard to call. Trimming took 2 bases from V and 2 from J, leaving 12 bases between them. Germline-derived CDR1 and CDR2 are SGHTA and FQGNSA. The CDR3 is made up of 15 amino acids. The DNA of the CDR3 is TGTGCCAGCAGCTTAATTTCATCGGGAAACTATGGCTACACCTTC. Amino acids: CASSLISSGNYGYTF.

A few counts support this clonotype. The chain uses TRBV5-4 and TRBJ2-1; D gene uncertain. CDR1 is SGHNT, CDR2 YYREEE, per germline (reference sequence). The CDR3 length is 16 residues. The ends were cut back, 0 bases at V and 8 bases at J, with 18 bases in the middle. The CDR3, as DNA: TGTGCCAGCAGCTTGGTACTCTCGTCGGCCCTCTATGAGCAGTTCTTC. It specifies CASSLVLSSALYEQFF.

This clonotype was observed a handful of times. The chain is built from TRBV5-1 and TRBJ2-3; TRBD2 matches at 8 bases. Losses at the gene ends were 7 bases for V and 4 bases for J; bases not matched to a gene: 8. Germline assignment: CDR1 SGHRS and CDR2 YFSETQ. The CDR3 totals 14 residues. The DNA for the CDR3 is TGCGCCAGCGGCCGGGGGGGCCAGGCAGATACGCAGTATTTT. Its protein product is CASGRGGQADTQYF.

V usage is TRBV3-1 and J usage is TRBJ1-1; D not certain. The CDR3 spans 18 residues. Trimming pared 2 bases from V and 11 bases from J, leaving 30 bases between. Germline values: CDR1 LGHDT, CDR2 YNNKEL (reference sequence). This CDR3 is CASSQRIARTLELEVAFF. The CDR3 DNA follows: TGTGCCAGCAGCCAAAGGATCGCTCGGACGTTGGAACTAGAGGTGGCTTTCTTT.

This clonotype was observed a handful of times. This chain connects TRBV11-2 to TRBJ2-3, with 14 bases matching TRBD2. The CDR3 runs 18 residues. Germline CDR1 SGHAT, CDR2 FQNNGV. V was clipped by 5 bases and J by 0 bases; unmatched bases: 7. This chain's CDR3 is CASSRGLAGVPSTDTQYF. CDR3 DNA sequence: TGTGCCAGCAGCCGGGGACTAGCGGGAGTCCCTAGCACAGATACGCAGTATTTT.

The chain is built from TRBV29-1 and TRBJ2-5; D is undetermined. CDR1 is SQVTM, CDR2 ANQGSEA, per germline. The CDR3 extends over 12 amino acids. V was pared by 3 bases and J by 1 base, with 6 bases between. CDR3 residues: CSVEQTQETQYF. Here the CDR3 DNA reads TGCAGCGTTGAGCAGACCCAAGAGACCCAGTACTTC.